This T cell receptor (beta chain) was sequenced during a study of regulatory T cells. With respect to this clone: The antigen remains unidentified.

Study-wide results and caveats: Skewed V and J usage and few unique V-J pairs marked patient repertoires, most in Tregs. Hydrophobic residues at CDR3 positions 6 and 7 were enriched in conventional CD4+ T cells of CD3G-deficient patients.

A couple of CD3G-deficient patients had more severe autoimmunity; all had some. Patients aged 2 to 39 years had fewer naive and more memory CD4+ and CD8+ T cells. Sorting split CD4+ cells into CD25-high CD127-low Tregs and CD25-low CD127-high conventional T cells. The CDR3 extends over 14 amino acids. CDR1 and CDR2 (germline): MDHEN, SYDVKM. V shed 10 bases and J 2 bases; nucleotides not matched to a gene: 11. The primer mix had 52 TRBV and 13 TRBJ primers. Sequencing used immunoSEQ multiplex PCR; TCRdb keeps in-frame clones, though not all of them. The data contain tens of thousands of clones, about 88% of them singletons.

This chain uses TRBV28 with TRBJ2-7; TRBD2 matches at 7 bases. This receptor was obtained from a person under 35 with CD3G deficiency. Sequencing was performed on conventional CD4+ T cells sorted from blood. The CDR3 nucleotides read TGTGCCACCTCCTTGGCCGGGGGGACCTACGAGCAGTACTTC. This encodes CATSLAGGTYEQYF.